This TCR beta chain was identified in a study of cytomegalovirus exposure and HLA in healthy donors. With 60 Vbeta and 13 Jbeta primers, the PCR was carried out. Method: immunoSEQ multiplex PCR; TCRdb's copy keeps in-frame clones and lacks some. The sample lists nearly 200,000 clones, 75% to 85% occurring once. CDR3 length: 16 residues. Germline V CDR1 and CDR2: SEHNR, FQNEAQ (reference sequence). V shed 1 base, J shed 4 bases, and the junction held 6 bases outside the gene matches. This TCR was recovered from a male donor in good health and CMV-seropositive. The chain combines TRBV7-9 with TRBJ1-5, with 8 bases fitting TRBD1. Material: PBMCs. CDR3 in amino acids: CASSLGTGRLNQPQHF. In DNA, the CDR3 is TGTGCCAGCAGCTTAGGGACAGGGAGGTTGAATCAGCCCCAGCATTTT.